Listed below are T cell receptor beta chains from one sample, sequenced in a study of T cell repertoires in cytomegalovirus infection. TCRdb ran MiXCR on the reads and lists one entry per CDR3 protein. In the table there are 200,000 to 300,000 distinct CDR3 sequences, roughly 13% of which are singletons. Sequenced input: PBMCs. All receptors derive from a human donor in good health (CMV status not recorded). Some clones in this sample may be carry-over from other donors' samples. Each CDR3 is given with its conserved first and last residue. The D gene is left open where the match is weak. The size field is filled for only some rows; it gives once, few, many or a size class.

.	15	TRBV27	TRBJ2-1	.	CASRERQPPTNEQFF	TGTGCCAGCAGAGAGCGACAGCCCCCTACAAATGAGCAGTTCTTC
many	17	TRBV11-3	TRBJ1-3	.	CASSLGPGAQSGNTIYF	TGTGCCAGCAGCTTAGGACCGGGGGCGCAATCTGGAAACACCATATATTTT
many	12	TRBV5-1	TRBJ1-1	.	CASSLTNTEAFF	TGTGCCAGCAGTTTAACGAACACTGAAGCTTTCTTT
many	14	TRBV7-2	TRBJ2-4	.	CASSSVPPGNIQYF	TGTGCCAGCAGCTCCGTACCACCAGGGAACATTCAGTACTTC
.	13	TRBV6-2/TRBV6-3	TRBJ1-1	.	CASSYLGGTEAFF	TGTGCCAGCAGTTACCTAGGGGGAACTGAAGCTTTCTTT
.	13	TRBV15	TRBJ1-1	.	CATGPRGDSEAFF	TGTGCCACCGGACCGAGGGGGGACTCTGAAGCTTTCTTT
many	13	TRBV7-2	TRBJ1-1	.	CASSPFGDTEAFF	TGTGCCAGCAGCCCCTTCGGGGACACTGAAGCTTTCTTT
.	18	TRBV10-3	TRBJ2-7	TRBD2	CAIAGGTSGTPSSYEQYF	TGTGCCATCGCCGGGGGAACTAGCGGGACCCCTAGCTCCTACGAGCAGTACTTC
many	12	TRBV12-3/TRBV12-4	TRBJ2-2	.	CASSGGNGELFF	TGTGCCAGCAGTGGAGGAAACGGGGAGCTGTTTTTT
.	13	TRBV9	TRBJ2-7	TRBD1	CASSNSGGEEQYF	TGTGCCAGCAGCAACTCAGGGGGAGAAGAGCAGTACTTC
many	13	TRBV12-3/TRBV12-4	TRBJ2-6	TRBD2	CAIGRAGANVLTF	TGTGCGATAGGGAGGGCTGGGGCCAACGTCCTGACTTTC
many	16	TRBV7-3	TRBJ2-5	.	CASSEGSRGRKETQYF	TGTGCCAGCAGCGAGGGTAGTCGGGGGCGAAAAGAGACCCAGTACTTC
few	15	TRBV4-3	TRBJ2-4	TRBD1	CASSQDRQGGNIQYF	TGCGCCAGCAGCCAAGATCGACAGGGTGGCAACATTCAGTACTTC
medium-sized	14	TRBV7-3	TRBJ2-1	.	CASSFGGGPNEQFF	TGTGCCAGCAGCTTTGGGGGGGGGCCCAATGAGCAGTTCTTC
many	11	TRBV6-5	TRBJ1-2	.	CASRGPYGYTF	TGTGCCTCAAGGGGTCCGTATGGCTACACCTTC
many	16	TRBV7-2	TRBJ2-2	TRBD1	CASSLQGVENTGELFF	TGTGCCAGCAGCTTACAGGGGGTAGAAAACACCGGGGAGCTGTTTTTT
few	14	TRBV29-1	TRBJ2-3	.	CSVARGESTDTQYF	TGCAGCGTTGCAAGGGGGGAGAGCACAGATACGCAGTATTTT
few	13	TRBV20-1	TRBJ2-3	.	CSASAVVTDTQYF	TGCAGTGCTAGTGCGGTCGTCACAGATACGCAGTATTTT
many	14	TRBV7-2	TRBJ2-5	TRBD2	CASSLGLAQETQYF	TGTGCCAGCAGCCTAGGACTAGCTCAAGAGACCCAGTACTTC
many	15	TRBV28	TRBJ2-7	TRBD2	CASTDSGRGSYEQYF	TGTGCCAGCACTGACAGCGGGAGGGGGTCCTACGAGCAGTACTTC
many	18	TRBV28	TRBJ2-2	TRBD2	CASSLSLRGTSGVGELFF	TGTGCCAGCAGTTTATCGCTCCGGGGGACTAGCGGGGTCGGGGAGCTGTTTTTT
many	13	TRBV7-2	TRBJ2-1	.	CASTGSGHNEQFF	TGTGCCAGCACCGGAAGCGGGCACAATGAGCAGTTCTTC
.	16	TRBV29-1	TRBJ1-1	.	CSVGGEGHMDNTEAFF	TGCAGCGTGGGGGGGGAGGGACATATGGACAACACTGAAGCTTTCTTT
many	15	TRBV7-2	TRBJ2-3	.	CASSPYPIQPDTQYF	TGTGCCAGCAGCCCTTACCCGATACAACCAGATACGCAGTATTTT
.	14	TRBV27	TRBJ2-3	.	CASSLGSTPGMQYF	TGTGCCAGCAGTTTAGGGAGTACCCCAGGGATGCAGTATTTT
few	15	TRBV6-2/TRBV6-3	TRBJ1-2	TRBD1	CASRTGTGERYGYTF	TGTGCCAGCAGGACCGGGACAGGGGAGCGGTATGGCTACACCTTC
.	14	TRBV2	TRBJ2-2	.	CASRRSANTGELFF	TGTGCCAGCCGCCGCTCAGCGAACACCGGGGAGCTGTTTTTT
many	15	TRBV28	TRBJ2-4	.	CASRDEDLAKNIQYF	TGTGCCAGCAGGGACGAAGATTTAGCCAAAAACATTCAGTACTTC
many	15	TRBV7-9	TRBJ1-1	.	CASSLAWAVNTEAFF	TGTGCCAGCAGCTTAGCGTGGGCGGTGAACACTGAAGCTTTCTTT
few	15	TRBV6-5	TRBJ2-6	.	CASRRADLWANVLTF	TGTGCCAGTAGACGGGCGGATTTGTGGGCCAACGTCCTGACTTTC
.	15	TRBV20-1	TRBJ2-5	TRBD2	CSATSSGPTQETQYF	TGCAGTGCTACTTCTAGCGGGCCAACTCAAGAGACCCAGTACTTC
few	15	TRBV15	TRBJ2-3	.	CATQTRDSSTDTQYF	TGTGCCACCCAAACGCGGGACAGTTCCACAGATACGCAGTATTTT
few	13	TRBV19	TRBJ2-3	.	CATAISSTDTQYF	TGTGCCACTGCAATCTCTAGCACAGATACGCAGTATTTT
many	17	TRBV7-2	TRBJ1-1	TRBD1	CASSPKNSGTGNTEAFF	TGTGCCAGCAGCCCAAAAAACTCCGGGACAGGGAACACTGAAGCTTTCTTT
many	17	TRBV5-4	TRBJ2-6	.	CASSFGAGEYGANVLTF	TGTGCCAGCAGCTTCGGGGCAGGGGAATATGGGGCCAACGTCCTGACTTTC